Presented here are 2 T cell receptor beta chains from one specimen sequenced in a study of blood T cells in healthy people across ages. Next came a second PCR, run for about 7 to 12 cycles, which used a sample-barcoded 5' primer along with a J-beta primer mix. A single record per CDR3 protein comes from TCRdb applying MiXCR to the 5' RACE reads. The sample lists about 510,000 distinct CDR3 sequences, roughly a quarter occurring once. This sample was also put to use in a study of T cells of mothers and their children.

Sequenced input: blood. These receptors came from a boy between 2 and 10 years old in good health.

The DNA of the CDR3 is TGTGCCAGCTCACCAGAGACAGGGGAGTACGAGCAGTACTTC. This sequence encodes CASSPETGEYEQYF. The chain recombines TRBV18 with TRBJ2-5, with 8 bases fitting TRBD1. Matching the DNA end better, TRBJ2-7 makes the J call doubtful. Germline V gives CDR1 KGHSH, CDR2 LQKENI. The CDR3 runs to 14 residues.

The CDR3 loop reads CASSGTSGSGPTQYF. For the CDR3, the DNA is TGTGCCAGCAGCGGGACTAGCGGGAGCGGGCCGACCCAGTACTTC. V usage is TRBV7-9 and J usage is TRBJ2-5; 14 bases are a match to TRBD2. V dropped 5 bases and J dropped 7; count of bases not matched to a gene: 6. This CDR3 region has 15 residues. Germline CDR1 SEHNR, CDR2 FQNEAQ (reference sequence).